This TCR beta chain was sequenced during a study of technical replicates of blood from a handful of donors. This clone was counted once. Method: immunoSEQ multiplex PCR; TCRdb's copy keeps in-frame clones and lacks some. The table records nearly 80,000 clones, about 92% of them present only once. The receptor comes from a human donor in good health. The sequenced material came from T cells isolated from PBMCs.

The CDR3: CASRPPGHTKETQYF. The DNA for the CDR3 is TGTGCCAGCAGGCCACCGGGACATACAAAAGAGACCCAGTACTTC. The chain has TRBV28 and TRBJ2-5; D might be TRBD1 (6 bases). Germline V gives CDR1 MDHEN, CDR2 SYDVKM. The V end was cut by 6 bases, the J end by 3 bases, with 17 bases between. This CDR3 spans 15 amino acids.